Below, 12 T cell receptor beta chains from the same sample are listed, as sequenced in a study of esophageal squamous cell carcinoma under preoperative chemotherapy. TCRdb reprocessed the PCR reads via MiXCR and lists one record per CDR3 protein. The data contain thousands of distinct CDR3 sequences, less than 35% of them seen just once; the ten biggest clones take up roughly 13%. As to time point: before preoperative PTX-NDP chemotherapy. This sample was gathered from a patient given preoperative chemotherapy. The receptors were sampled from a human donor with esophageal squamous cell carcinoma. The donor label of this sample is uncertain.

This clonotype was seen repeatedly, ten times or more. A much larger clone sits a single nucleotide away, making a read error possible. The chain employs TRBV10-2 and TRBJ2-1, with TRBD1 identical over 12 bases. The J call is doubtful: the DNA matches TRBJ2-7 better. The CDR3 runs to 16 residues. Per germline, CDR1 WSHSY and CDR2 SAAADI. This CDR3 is CASRAGTGGPYNEQYF. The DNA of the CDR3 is TGCGCCAGCAGGGCCGGGACAGGGGGCCCCTACAATGAGCAGTACTTC.

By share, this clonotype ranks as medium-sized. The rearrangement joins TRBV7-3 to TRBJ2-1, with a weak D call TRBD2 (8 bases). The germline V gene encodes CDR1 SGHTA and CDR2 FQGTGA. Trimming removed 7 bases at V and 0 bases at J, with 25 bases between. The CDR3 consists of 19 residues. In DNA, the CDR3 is TGTGCCAGCATCCCAGGGGGACTAGGTGGAGTTTGCTCCTACAATGAGCAGTTCTTC. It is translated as CASIPGGLGGVCSYNEQFF.

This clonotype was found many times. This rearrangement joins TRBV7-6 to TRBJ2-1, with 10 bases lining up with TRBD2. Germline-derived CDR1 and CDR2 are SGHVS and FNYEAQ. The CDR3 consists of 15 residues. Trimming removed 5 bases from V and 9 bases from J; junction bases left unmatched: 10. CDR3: CASSPVISGGGEQFF. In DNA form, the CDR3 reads TGTGCCAGCAGCCCCGTTATCAGCGGGGGGGGTGAGCAGTTCTTC. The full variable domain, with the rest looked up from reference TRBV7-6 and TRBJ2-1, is GAGVSQSPRYKVTKRGQDVALRCDPISGHVSLYWYRQALGQGPEFLTYFNYEAQQDKSGLPNDRFSAERPEGSISTLTIQRTEQRDSAMYRCASSPVISGGGEQFFGPGTRLTVL.

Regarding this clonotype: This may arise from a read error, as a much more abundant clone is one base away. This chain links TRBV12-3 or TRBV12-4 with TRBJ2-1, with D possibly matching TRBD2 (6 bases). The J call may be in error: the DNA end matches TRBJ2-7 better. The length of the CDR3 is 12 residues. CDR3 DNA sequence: TGTGCCAGCGGTTTGGGGGGTGGCGAGCAGTACTTC. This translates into CASGLGGGEQYF.

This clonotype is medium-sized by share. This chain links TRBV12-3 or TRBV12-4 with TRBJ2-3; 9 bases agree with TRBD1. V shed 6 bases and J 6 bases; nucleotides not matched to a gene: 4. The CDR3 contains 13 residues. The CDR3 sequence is CASRGTGYDTQYF. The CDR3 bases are TGTGCCAGCAGAGGGACAGGGTACGATACGCAGTATTTT.

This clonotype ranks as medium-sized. The CDR3 is CASSRGLAASSYNEQFF. In DNA form, the CDR3 reads TGTGCCAGCAGCCGGGGACTAGCGGCCAGCTCCTACAATGAGCAGTTCTTC. The rearrangement links TRBV7-8 to TRBJ2-1; 11 bases map to TRBD2. V shed 5 bases and J 0 bases; nucleotides not matched to a gene: 6. The length of the CDR3 is 17 residues. Germline CDR1 SGHVS, CDR2 FQNEAQ.

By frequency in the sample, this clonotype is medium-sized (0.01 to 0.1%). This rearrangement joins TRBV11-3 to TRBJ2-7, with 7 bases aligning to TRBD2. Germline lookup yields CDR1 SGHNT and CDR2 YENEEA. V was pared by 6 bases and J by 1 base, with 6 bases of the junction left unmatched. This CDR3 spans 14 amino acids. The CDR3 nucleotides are TGTGCCAGCAGTTCTGAGCGGGGTTCCTACGAGCAGTACTTC. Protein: CASSSERGSYEQYF.

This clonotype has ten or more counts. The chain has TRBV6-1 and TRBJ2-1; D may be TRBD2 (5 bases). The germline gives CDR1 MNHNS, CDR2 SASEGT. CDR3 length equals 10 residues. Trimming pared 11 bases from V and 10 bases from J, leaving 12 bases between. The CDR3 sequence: CAGGLYEQFF. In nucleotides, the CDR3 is TGTGCCGGAGGACTTTACGAGCAGTTCTTC.

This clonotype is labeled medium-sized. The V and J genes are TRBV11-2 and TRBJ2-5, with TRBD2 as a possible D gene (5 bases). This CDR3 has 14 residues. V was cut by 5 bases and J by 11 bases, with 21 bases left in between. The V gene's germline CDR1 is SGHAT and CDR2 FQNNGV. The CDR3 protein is CASSPGIGPREQYF. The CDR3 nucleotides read TGTGCCAGCAGCCCAGGAATCGGACCGAGGGAGCAGTACTTC.

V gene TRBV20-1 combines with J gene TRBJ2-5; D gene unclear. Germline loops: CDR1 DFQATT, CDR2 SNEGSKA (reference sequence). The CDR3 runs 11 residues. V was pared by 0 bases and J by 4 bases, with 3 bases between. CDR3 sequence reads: CSAREVETQYF. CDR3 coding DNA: TGCAGTGCTAGAGAAGTAGAGACCCAGTACTTC.

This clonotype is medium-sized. Here the CDR3 reads CASSLASPDTQYF. In DNA form, the CDR3 reads TGTGCCAGCAGTTTAGCCTCTCCCGATACGCAGTATTTT. The chain combines TRBV27 with TRBJ2-3; D remains ambiguous. V lost 2 bases and J 6 bases, leaving 9 bases between the germline ends. The CDR3 totals 13 residues. CDR1 is MNHEY, CDR2 SMNVEV, per germline (reference sequence).

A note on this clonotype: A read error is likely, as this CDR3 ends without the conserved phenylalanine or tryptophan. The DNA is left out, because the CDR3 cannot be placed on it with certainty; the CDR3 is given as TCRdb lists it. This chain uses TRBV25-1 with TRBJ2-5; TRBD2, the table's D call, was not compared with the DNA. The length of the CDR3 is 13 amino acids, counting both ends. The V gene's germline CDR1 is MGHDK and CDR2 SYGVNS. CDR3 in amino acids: CASSDRRECSSSL.